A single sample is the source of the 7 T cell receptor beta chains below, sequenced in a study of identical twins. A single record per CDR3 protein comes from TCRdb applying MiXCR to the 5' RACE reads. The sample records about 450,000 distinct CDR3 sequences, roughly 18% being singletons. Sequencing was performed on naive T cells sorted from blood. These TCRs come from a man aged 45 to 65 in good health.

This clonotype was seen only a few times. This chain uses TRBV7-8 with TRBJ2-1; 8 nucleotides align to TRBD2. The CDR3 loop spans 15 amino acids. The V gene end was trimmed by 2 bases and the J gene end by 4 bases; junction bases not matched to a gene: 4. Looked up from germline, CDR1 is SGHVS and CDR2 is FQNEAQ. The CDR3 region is CASSLNSGAYNEQFF. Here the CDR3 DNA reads TGTGCCAGCAGCTTAAATAGCGGGGCATACAATGAGCAGTTCTTC.

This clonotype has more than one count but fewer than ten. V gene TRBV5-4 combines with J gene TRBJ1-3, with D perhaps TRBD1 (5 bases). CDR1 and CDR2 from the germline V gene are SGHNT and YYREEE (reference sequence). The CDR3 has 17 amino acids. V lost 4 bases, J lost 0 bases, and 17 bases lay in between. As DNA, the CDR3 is TGTGCCAGCAGCAAATCCGGGACGGCCAGCTCTGGAAACACCATATATTTT. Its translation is CASSKSGTASSGNTIYF.

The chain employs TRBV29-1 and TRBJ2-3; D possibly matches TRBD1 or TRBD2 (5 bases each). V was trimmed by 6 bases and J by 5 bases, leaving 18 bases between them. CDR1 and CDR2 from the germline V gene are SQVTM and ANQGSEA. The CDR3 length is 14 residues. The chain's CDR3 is CSVEGRGRIDTQYF. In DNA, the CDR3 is TGCAGCGTCGAGGGACGGGGTCGTATAGATACGCAGTATTTT.

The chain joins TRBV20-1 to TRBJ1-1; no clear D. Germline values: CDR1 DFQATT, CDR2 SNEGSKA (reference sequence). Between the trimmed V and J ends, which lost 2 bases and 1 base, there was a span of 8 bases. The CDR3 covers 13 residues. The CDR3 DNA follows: TGCAGTGCTAGACAGCCCGGGAACACTGAAGCTTTCTTT. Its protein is CSARQPGNTEAFF.

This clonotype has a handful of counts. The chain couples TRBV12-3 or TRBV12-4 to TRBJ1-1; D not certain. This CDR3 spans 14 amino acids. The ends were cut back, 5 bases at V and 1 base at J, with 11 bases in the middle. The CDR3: CASSNRGRNTEAFF. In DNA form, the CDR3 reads TGTGCCAGCAGTAATCGGGGTCGGAACACTGAAGCTTTCTTT.

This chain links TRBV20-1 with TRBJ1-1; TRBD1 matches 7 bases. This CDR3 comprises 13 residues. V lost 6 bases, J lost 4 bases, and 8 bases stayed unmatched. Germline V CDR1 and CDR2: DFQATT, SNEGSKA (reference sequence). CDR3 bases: TGCAGTGCAAAGACAGGGACGAGCACTGAAGCTTTCTTT. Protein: CSAKTGTSTEAFF.

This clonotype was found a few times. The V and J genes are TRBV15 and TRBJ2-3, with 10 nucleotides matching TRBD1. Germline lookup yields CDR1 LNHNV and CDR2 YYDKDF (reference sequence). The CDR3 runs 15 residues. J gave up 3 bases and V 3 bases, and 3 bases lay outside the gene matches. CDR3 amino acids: CATSSRTGGTDTQYF. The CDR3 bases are TGTGCCACCAGCAGTCGGACAGGGGGGACAGATACGCAGTATTTT.